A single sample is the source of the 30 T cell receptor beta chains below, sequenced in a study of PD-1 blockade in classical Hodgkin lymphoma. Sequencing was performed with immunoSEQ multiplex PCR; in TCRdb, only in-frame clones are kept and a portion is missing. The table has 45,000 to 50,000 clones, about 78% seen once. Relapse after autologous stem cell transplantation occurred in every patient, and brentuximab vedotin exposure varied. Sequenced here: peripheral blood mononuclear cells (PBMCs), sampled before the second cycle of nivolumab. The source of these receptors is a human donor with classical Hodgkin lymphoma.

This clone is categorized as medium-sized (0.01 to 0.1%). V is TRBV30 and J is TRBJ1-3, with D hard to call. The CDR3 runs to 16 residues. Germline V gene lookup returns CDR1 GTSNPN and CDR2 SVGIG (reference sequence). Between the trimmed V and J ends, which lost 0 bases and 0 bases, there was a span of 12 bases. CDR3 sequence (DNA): TGTGCCTGGAGTGTAAAATTAACCGGCTCTGGAAACACCATATATTTT. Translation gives CAWSVKLTGSGNTIYF.

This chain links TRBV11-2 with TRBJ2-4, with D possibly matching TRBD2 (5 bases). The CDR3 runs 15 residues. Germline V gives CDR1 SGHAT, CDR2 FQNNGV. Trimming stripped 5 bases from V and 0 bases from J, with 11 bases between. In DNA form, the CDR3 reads TGTGCCAGCAGCCAAACCGGGGTAGCCAAAAACATTCAGTACTTC. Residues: CASSQTGVAKNIQYF.

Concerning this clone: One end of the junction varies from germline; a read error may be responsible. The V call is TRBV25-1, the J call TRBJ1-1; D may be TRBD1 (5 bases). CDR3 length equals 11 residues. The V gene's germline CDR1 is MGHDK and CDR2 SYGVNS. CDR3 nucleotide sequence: TGTGCCAGCAGTGGGCTGGGACGGGTTCTCTTT. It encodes CASSGLGRVLF.

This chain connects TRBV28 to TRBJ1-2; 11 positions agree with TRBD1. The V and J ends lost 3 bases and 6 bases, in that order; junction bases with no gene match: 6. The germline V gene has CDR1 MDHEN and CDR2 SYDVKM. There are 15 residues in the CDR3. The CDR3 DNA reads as TGTGCCAGCAGTTTCGTCGGGGACAGGGGGGATGGCTACACCTTC. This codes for CASSFVGDRGDGYTF.

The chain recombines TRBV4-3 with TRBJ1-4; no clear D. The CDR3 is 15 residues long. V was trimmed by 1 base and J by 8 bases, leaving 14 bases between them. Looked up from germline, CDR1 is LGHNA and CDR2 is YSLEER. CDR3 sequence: CASSQVEGLMEKLFF. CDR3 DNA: TGCGCCAGCAGCCAAGTGGAGGGTCTGATGGAAAAACTGTTTTTT.

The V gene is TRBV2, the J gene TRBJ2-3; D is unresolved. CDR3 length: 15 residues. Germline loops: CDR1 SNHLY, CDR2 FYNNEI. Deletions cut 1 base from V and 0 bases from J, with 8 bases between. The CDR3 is CASSEGWASTDTQYF. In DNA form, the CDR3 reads TGTGCCAGCAGTGAAGGGTGGGCTAGCACAGATACGCAGTATTTT.

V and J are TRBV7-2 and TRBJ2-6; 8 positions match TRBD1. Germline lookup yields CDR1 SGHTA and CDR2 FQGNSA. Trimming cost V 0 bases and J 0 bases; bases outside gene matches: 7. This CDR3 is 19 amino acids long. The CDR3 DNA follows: TGTGCCAGCAGCTTAGCTTCCGCAGGGGGCCCCTCTGGGGCCAACGTCCTGACTTTC. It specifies CASSLASAGGPSGANVLTF.

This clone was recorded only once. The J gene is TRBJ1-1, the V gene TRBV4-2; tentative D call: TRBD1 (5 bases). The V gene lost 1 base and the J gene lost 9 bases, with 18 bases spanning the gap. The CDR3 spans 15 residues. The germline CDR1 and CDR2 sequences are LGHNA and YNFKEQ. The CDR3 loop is CASSQGVVGRSQAFF. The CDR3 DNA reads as TGTGCCAGCAGCCAAGGGGTTGTGGGGCGATCACAAGCTTTCTTT.

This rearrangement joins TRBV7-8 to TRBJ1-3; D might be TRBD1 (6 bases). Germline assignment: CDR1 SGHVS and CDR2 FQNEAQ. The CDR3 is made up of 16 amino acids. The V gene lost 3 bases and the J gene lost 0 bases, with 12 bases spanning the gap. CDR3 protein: CASSLRGGDSGNTIYF. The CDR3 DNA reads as TGTGCCAGCAGCTTGCGGGGGGGCGACTCTGGAAACACCATATATTTT.

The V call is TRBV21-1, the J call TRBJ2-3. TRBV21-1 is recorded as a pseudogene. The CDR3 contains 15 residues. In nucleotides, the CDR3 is TGTGCCAGCAGCGGCCGGGACCGTCTCACAGATACGCAGTATTTT. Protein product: CASSGRDRLTDTQYF.

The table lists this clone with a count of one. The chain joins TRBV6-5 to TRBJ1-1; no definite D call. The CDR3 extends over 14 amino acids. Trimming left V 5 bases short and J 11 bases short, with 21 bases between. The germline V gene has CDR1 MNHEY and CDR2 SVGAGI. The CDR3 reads CASSARAGTVMAFF. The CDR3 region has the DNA TGTGCCAGCAGTGCACGGGCGGGCACTGTGATGGCTTTCTTT.

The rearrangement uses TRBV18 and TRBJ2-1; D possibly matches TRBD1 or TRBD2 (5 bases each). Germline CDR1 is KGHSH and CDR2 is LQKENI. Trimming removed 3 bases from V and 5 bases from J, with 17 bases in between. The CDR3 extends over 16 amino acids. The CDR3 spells CASSPVSEGPNNEQFF. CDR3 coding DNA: TGTGCCAGCTCACCTGTATCAGAGGGACCCAACAATGAGCAGTTCTTC.

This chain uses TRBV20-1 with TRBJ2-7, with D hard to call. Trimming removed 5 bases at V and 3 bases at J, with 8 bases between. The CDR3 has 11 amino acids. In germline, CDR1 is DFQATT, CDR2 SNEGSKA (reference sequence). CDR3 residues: CSAGRNYEQYF. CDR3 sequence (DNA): TGCAGTGCTGGCCGGAACTACGAGCAGTACTTC.

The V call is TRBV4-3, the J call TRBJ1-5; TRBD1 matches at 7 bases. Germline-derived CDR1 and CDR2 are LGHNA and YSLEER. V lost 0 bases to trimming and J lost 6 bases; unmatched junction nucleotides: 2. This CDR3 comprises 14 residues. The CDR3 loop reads CASSQERGRQPQHF. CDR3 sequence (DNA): TGCGCCAGCAGCCAAGAAAGGGGGCGTCAGCCCCAGCATTTT.

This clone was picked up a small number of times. This chain's CDR3 is CASSEKAGDAGELFF. The CDR3 coding sequence is TGTGCCAGCAGCGAAAAAGCGGGAGACGCCGGGGAGCTGTTTTTT. V usage is TRBV11-2 and J usage is TRBJ2-2; 8 nucleotides agree with TRBD2. V shed 5 bases and J 6 bases; nucleotides not matched to a gene: 8. CDR1 SGHAT and CDR2 FQNNGV come from the germline V gene. This CDR3 contains 15 residues.

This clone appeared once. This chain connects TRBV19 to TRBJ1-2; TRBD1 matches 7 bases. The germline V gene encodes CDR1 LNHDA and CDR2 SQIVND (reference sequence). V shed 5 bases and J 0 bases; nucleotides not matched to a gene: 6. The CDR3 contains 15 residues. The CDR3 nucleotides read TGTGCCAGTAGTCCAACAGGGGCCGCTAACTATGGCTACACCTTC. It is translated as CASSPTGAANYGYTF.

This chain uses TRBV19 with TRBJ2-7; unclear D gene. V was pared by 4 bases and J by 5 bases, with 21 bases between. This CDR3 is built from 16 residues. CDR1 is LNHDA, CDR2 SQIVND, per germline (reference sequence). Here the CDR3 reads CASSNSPGDARNEQYF. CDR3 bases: TGTGCCAGTAGTAATTCCCCCGGAGATGCGAGGAACGAGCAGTACTTC.

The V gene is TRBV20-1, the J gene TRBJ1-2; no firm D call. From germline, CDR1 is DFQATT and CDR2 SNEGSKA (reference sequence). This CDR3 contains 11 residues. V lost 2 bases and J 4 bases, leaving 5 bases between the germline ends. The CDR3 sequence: CSARPAYGYTF. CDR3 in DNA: TGCAGTGCTAGACCGGCCTATGGCTACACCTTC.

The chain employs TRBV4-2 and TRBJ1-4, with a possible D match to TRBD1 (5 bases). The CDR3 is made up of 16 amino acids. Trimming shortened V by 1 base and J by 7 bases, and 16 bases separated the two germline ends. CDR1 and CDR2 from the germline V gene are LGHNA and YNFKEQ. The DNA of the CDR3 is TGTGCCAGCAGCCAAGGGTCCCCAGAGGGACGTGAAAAACTGTTTTTT. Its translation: CASSQGSPEGREKLFF.

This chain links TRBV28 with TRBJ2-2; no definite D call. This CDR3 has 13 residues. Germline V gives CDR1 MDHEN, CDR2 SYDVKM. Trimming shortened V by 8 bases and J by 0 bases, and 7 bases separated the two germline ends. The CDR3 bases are TGTGCCAGCCTGCAGTCGAACACCGGGGAGCTGTTTTTT. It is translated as CASLQSNTGELFF.

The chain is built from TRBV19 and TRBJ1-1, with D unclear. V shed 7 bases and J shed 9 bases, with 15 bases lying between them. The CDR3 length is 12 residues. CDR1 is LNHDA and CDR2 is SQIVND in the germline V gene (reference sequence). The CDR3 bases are TGTGCCAGTACCACTATGGGAACGAAAGCTTTCTTT. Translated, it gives CASTTMGTKAFF. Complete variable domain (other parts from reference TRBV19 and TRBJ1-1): DGGITQSPKYLFRKEGQNVTLSCEQNLNHDAMYWYRQDPGQGLRLIYYSQIVNDFQKGDIAEGYSVSREKKESFPLTVTSAQKNPTAFYLCASTTMGTKAFFGQGTRLTVV.

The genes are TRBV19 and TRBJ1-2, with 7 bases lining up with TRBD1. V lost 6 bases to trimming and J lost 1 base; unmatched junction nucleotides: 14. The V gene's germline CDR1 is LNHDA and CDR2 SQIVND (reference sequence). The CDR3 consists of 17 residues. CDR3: CASRSFPTGDINYGYTF. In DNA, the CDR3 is TGTGCCAGTAGATCCTTCCCTACAGGGGACATTAACTATGGCTACACCTTC. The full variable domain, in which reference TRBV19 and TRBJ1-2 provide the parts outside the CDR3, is DGGITQSPKYLFRKEGQNVTLSCEQNLNHDAMYWYRQDPGQGLRLIYYSQIVNDFQKGDIAEGYSVSREKKESFPLTVTSAQKNPTAFYLCASRSFPTGDINYGYTFGSGTRLTVV.

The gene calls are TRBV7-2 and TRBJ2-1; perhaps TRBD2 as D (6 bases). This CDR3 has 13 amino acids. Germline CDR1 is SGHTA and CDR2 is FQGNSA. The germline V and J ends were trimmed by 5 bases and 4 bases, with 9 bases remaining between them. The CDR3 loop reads CASSAGTYNEQFF. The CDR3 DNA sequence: TGTGCCAGCAGCGCCGGGACTTACAATGAGCAGTTCTTC.

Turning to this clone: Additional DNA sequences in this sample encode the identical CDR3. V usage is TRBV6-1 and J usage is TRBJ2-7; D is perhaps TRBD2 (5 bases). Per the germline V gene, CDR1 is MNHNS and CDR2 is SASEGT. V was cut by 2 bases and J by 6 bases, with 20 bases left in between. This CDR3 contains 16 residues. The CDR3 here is CASSELVSSGGREQYF. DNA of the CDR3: TGTGCCAGCAGTGAACTGGTGAGCAGCGGTGGGCGCGAGCAGTACTTC.

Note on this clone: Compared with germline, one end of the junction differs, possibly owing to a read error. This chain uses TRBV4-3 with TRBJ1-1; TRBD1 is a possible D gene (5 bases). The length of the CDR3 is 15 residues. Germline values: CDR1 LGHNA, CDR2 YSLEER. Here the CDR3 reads CASSEEGRAGTEAFF. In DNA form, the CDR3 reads TGCGCCAGCAGCGAAGAGGGCAGGGCGGGAACTGAAGCTTTCTTT.

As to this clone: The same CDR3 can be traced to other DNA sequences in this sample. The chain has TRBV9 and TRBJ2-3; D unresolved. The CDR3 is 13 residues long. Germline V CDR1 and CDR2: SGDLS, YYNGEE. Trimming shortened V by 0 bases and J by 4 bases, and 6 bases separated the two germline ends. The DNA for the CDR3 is TGTGCCAGCAGCGTAGGTTCCCCAGATACGCAGTATTTT. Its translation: CASSVGSPDTQYF. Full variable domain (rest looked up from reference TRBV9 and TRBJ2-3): DSGVTQTPKHLITATGQRVTLRCSPRSGDLSVYWYQQSLDQGLQFLIQYYNGEERAKGNILERFSAQQFPDLHSELNLSSLELGDSALYFCASSVGSPDTQYFGPGTRLTVL.

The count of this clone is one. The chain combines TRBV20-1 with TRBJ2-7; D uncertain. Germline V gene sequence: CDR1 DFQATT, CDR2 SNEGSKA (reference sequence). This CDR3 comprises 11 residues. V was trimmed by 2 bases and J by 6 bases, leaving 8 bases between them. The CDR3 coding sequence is TGCAGTGCTAGACAGGTTTCCGAGCAGTACTTC. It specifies CSARQVSEQYF.

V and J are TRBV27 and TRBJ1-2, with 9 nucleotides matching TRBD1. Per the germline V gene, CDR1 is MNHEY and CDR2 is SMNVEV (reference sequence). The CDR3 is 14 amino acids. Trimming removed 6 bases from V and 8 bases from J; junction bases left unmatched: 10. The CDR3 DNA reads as TGTGCCAGCAGCGGGACAGGGAGGCTTCAGGGCTACACCTTC. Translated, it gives CASSGTGRLQGYTF.

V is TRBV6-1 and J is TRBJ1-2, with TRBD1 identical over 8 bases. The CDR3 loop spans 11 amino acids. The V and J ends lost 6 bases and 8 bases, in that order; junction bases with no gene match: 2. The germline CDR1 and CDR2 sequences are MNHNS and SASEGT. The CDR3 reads CASRWTGGYTF. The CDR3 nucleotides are TGTGCCAGCAGATGGACAGGGGGCTACACCTTC.

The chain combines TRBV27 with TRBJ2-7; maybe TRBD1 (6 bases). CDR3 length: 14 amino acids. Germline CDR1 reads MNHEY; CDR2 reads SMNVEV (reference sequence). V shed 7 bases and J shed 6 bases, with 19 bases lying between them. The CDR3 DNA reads TGTGCCAGCACCTCGGGACATTCCCCCGGCGAGCAGTACTTC. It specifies CASTSGHSPGEQYF.